This T cell receptor (beta chain) comes out of a study of OX40 agonist ivuxolimab in advanced cancers. Profiling relied on immunoSEQ multiplex PCR, and the TCRdb table lists in-frame clones only, not all of them. The sample comprises tens of thousands of clones, 92% of which are singletons, and 2.8% rests with the top ten. Study observations and caveats: Not determined was the antigen specificity of the expanded peripheral T cells. Averaged across samples, CD8+ T cells carried more expanded clones than CD4+ did.

V shed 6 bases, J shed 3 bases, and the junction held 7 bases outside the gene matches. This CDR3 region has 14 residues. Germline CDR1 reads LNHDA; CDR2 reads SQIVND (reference sequence). Comment on this clone: Its antigen remains unidentified.

V and J are TRBV19 and TRBJ2-7; 8 bases map to TRBD2. The sequencing here drew on CD4+ or CD8+ T cells sorted from blood, taken in a trial of the OX40 agonist ivuxolimab. The origin of this receptor is an adult with an advanced solid tumor such as melanoma, head and neck, liver or kidney cancer. Written as DNA, the CDR3 is TGTGCCAGTAGCGGTAGCGGGAAAGGCTACGAGCAGTACTTC. Protein: CASSGSGKGYEQYF.